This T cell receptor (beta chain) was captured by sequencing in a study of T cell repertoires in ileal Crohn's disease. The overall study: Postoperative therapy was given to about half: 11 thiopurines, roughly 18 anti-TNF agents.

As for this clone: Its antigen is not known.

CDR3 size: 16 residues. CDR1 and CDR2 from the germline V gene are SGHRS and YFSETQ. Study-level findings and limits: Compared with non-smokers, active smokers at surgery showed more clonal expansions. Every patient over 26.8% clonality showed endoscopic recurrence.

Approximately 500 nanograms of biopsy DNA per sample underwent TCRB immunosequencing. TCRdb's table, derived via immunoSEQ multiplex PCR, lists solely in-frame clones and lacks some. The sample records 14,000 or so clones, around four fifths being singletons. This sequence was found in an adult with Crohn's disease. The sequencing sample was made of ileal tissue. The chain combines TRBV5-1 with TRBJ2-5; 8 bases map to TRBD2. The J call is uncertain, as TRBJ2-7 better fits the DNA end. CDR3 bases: TGCGCCAGCAGCTTGAAACAGCGGGGGTTCACCTACGAGCAGTACTTC. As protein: CASSLKQRGFTYEQYF.